This TCR beta chain was obtained from a study of human T cells and chemical hapten exposure. Study findings and constraints: With DPC sensitization, TCRs exceeding 1 in 1000 frequency showed no change.

This clonotype was counted ten times or more. Antigen unknown. Regarding time point: patch test 1, 2 weeks after DPC sensitization. Sample treatment: therapeutic diphenylcyclopropenone sensitization with weekly scalp DPC. The CDR3 contains 13 residues. With 3 bases removed from V and 0 bases from J, the gap between germline ends came to 5 bases. Germline values: CDR1 SNHLY, CDR2 FYNNEI. Source study methods: Per sample, the median was 95,638 TCRs, with values from approximately 25,000 to 650,000. TCRdb processed the RACE reads anew with MiXCR; each CDR3 protein has one entry. TCRdb, not the original authors, processed these V and J calls. The sample yields roughly 86,000 distinct CDR3 sequences, approximately 10% seen once.

The chain couples TRBV2 to TRBJ1-1; no reliable D call. The specimen was whole blood, collected in connection with sensitization to the hapten diphenylcyclopropenone (DPC). This clonotype was sampled from a man aged 40-50 years with alopecia areata. Some clones in this sample may be carry-over from other donors' samples. This chain's CDR3 is CASSDSMNTEAFF. CDR3 DNA sequence: TGTGCCAGCAGTGACAGTATGAACACTGAAGCTTTCTTT. Full variable domain (outside the CDR3, taken from reference TRBV2 and TRBJ1-1): EPEVTQTPSHQVTQMGQEVILRCVPISNHLYFYWYRQILGQKVEFLVSFYNNEISEKSEIFDDQFSVERPDGSNFTLKIRSTKLEDSAMYFCASSDSMNTEAFFGQGTRLTVV.